This is a list of T cell receptor beta chains from one sample in a study of cytomegalovirus exposure and HLA in healthy donors. Libraries were prepared by immunoSEQ multiplex PCR; TCRdb keeps only in-frame clonotypes and omits some of them. The table has some 170,000 clones, 87% seen once. Material: PBMCs. Every receptor here comes from a woman aged 25 to 45 in good health and CMV-seronegative. Each CDR3 is given with its conserved first and last residue. D genes are given only for firm matches. Size values are once, few and many counts, or a class for expanded clones, and some rows have none.

v_gene: TRBV5-6
len: 14
j_gene: TRBJ1-2
abundance: few
d_gene: .
CDR3aa: CASRLRGIDYGYTF
CDR3nt: TGTGCCAGCAGACTACGGGGGATCGACTATGGCTACACCTTC

v_gene: TRBV9
len: 14
j_gene: TRBJ1-2
abundance: .
d_gene: TRBD1
CDR3aa: CASSGDRANYGYTF
CDR3nt: TGTGCCAGCAGCGGGGACAGGGCCAACTATGGCTACACCTTC

v_gene: TRBV18
len: 14
j_gene: TRBJ2-7
abundance: .
d_gene: .
CDR3aa: CASSPDQGLHEQYF
CDR3nt: TGTGCCAGCTCACCGGACCAGGGTTTACACGAGCAGTACTTC

v_gene: TRBV7-2
len: 16
j_gene: TRBJ2-1
abundance: .
d_gene: .
CDR3aa: CASSAPPGNLRNEQFF
CDR3nt: TGTGCCAGCAGCGCCCCCCCCGGGAACCTGAGGAATGAGCAGTTCTTC

v_gene: TRBV5-6
len: 11
j_gene: TRBJ2-7
abundance: .
d_gene: .
CDR3aa: CASSFQYEQYF
CDR3nt: TGTGCCAGCAGCTTTCAGTACGAGCAGTACTTC

v_gene: TRBV27
len: 14
j_gene: TRBJ2-1
abundance: .
d_gene: .
CDR3aa: CASTWDTSYNEQFF
CDR3nt: TGTGCCAGCACATGGGACACCTCCTACAATGAGCAGTTCTTC

v_gene: TRBV5-1
len: 14
j_gene: TRBJ1-5
abundance: .
d_gene: .
CDR3aa: CASSLEGGVQPQHF
CDR3nt: TGCGCCAGCAGCTTGGAAGGGGGTGTCCAGCCCCAGCATTTT

v_gene: TRBV5-6
len: 17
j_gene: TRBJ2-7
abundance: .
d_gene: TRBD1
CDR3aa: CASSRQPTGVGSYEQYF
CDR3nt: TGTGCCAGCAGCCGCCAGCCTACAGGGGTAGGGTCCTACGAGCAGTACTTC

v_gene: TRBV6-4
len: 16
j_gene: TRBJ2-1
abundance: .
d_gene: TRBD2
CDR3aa: CASKFLAGGSYNEQFF
CDR3nt: TGTGCCAGCAAGTTCTTAGCGGGGGGGAGTTACAATGAGCAGTTCTTC

v_gene: TRBV7-9
len: 17
j_gene: TRBJ2-1
abundance: .
d_gene: TRBD1
CDR3aa: CASRIGAGTGSYNEQFF
CDR3nt: TGTGCCAGCAGGATTGGGGCAGGGACAGGGTCCTACAATGAGCAGTTCTTC

v_gene: TRBV5-4
len: 17
j_gene: TRBJ2-4
abundance: .
d_gene: .
CDR3aa: CASSLLGGGAAKNIQYF
CDR3nt: TGTGCCAGCAGCTTGTTGGGGGGGGGCGCGGCCAAAAACATTCAGTACTTC

v_gene: TRBV4-2
len: 12
j_gene: TRBJ2-7
abundance: few
d_gene: TRBD2
CDR3aa: CASRGLAYEQYF
CDR3nt: TGTGCCAGCAGGGGACTAGCCTACGAGCAGTACTTC

v_gene: TRBV2
len: 13
j_gene: TRBJ2-1
abundance: .
d_gene: .
CDR3aa: CANAKGLSNEQFF
CDR3nt: TGTGCCAACGCCAAGGGACTCTCAAATGAGCAGTTCTTC

v_gene: TRBV20-1
len: 11
j_gene: TRBJ2-7
abundance: .
d_gene: TRBD2
CDR3aa: CSARVAGGMYF
CDR3nt: TGCAGTGCTAGAGTAGCGGGGGGAATGTACTTC

v_gene: TRBV4-3
len: 14
j_gene: TRBJ1-5
abundance: .
d_gene: .
CDR3aa: CASSQDRGIQPQHF
CDR3nt: TGCGCCAGCAGCCAAGATCGGGGAATTCAGCCCCAGCATTTT

v_gene: TRBV5-8
len: 14
j_gene: TRBJ2-7
abundance: once
d_gene: .
CDR3aa: CASSSQGRAYEQYF
CDR3nt: TGTGCCAGCAGCTCCCAGGGGAGGGCCTACGAGCAGTACTTC

v_gene: TRBV5-1
len: 15
j_gene: TRBJ1-1
abundance: .
d_gene: TRBD1
CDR3aa: CASMPQGAGDTEAFF
CDR3nt: TGCGCCAGCATGCCCCAGGGGGCAGGTGATACTGAAGCTTTCTTT

v_gene: TRBV19
len: 16
j_gene: TRBJ2-7
abundance: .
d_gene: TRBD1
CDR3aa: CASSTQPGQGEREQYF
CDR3nt: TGTGCCAGTAGTACTCAACCAGGACAGGGGGAACGGGAGCAGTACTTC

v_gene: TRBV5-1
len: 21
j_gene: TRBJ1-6
abundance: .
d_gene: .
CDR3aa: CASRKRAPTGNTVSYNSPLHF
CDR3nt: TGCGCCAGCAGAAAAAGGGCCCCAACAGGGAACACCGTCTCCTATAATTCACCCCTCCACTTT

v_gene: TRBV5-4
len: 16
j_gene: TRBJ2-1
abundance: few
d_gene: .
CDR3aa: CASSLPKNRGYNEQFF
CDR3nt: TGTGCCAGCAGTCTCCCGAAGAATAGGGGATACAATGAGCAGTTCTTC

v_gene: TRBV6-5
len: 12
j_gene: TRBJ1-2
abundance: once
d_gene: .
CDR3aa: CASSERGYGYTF
CDR3nt: TGTGCCAGCAGTGAAAGGGGCTATGGCTACACCTTC

v_gene: TRBV6-5
len: 15
j_gene: TRBJ2-7
abundance: few
d_gene: TRBD2
CDR3aa: CASSYSSGGAREQYF
CDR3nt: TGTGCCAGCAGTTACTCAAGCGGGGGGGCTCGGGAGCAGTACTTC

v_gene: TRBV6-5
len: 12
j_gene: TRBJ1-1
abundance: .
d_gene: .
CDR3aa: CASSRRGTEAFF
CDR3nt: TGTGCCAGCAGTCGAAGGGGCACTGAAGCTTTCTTT